Following are 7 T cell receptor beta chains from one sample sequenced in a study of regulatory dendritic cells for organ transplantation (dated by TCRdb to about 2017). Their target antigens are unknown. The receptor library was made with the immunoSEQ multiplex PCR assay. Sourced from immuneACCESS, this table was stored by TCRdb with only in-frame sequences that have V and J called. A share of the clones is absent; for the studies checked, an unresolved V gene accounts for under half, and the remainder has no known explanation. This sample gives around 12,000 clones in total; approximately 89% of them show up just once. 0.22% of the sample is held by the ten biggest clonotypes. Sorted T cell subsets were CFSE-labeled and co-cultured for 4 to 6 days with allogeneic regulatory or mature dendritic cells at a 1:10 DC:T ratio. The sequencing sample was made of naive CD8+ T cells from blood cultured with regulatory dendritic cells. What the cell subset or site label conveys for this sample: CD45RA+ naive T cells. These TCRs come from a human donor in good health.

The chain uses TRBV7-6 and TRBJ1-2, with D unclear. Germline loops: CDR1 SGHVS, CDR2 FNYEAQ. V lost 5 bases to trimming and J lost 0 bases, with 13 bases between them. The CDR3 covers 15 residues. This CDR3 reads CASSPGAGANYGYTF. CDR3 nucleotide sequence: TGTGCCAGCAGCCCGGGCGCGGGAGCTAACTATGGCTACACCTTC.

DNA of the CDR3: TGTGCCAGCTCACCACCGTCGAACACTGAAGCTTTCTTT. This sequence encodes CASSPPSNTEAFF. The chain links TRBV18 to TRBJ1-1; D is ambiguous. V was trimmed by 0 bases and J by 1 base, leaving 3 bases between them. CDR3 length: 13 amino acids. The germline V gene has CDR1 KGHSH and CDR2 LQKENI.

The gene calls are TRBV5-4 and TRBJ2-5; D perhaps matches TRBD2 (5 bases). Trimming took 2 bases from V and 5 from J, leaving 13 bases between them. Germline values: CDR1 SGHNT, CDR2 YYREEE (reference sequence). The CDR3 has 14 amino acids. The CDR3, as DNA: TGTGCCAGCAGCTTCACGCGAGGGCCGGAGACCCAGTACTTC. It codes for CASSFTRGPETQYF.

This clone was picked up one time. V usage is TRBV9 and J usage is TRBJ1-2; TRBD1 is a possible D gene (5 bases). Germline loops: CDR1 SGDLS, CDR2 YYNGEE. The CDR3 is made up of 17 amino acids. Trimming took 3 bases from V and 6 from J, leaving 24 bases between them. This CDR3 is CASSASPGTRYGDGYTF. The CDR3 DNA follows: TGTGCCAGCAGCGCCTCTCCAGGGACTCGGTACGGGGATGGCTACACCTTC.

The V gene is TRBV19, the J gene TRBJ1-1; maybe TRBD1 (5 bases). The CDR3 consists of 15 residues. With 0 bases removed from V and 5 bases from J, the gap between germline ends came to 13 bases. CDR1 and CDR2 from the germline V gene are LNHDA and SQIVND (reference sequence). CDR3 residues: CASSIDPRGRTEAFF. For the CDR3, the DNA is TGTGCCAGTAGTATAGATCCCCGGGGACGAACTGAAGCTTTCTTT.

The gene calls are TRBV9 and TRBJ2-7; weak D call: TRBD2 (5 bases). The germline V gene has CDR1 SGDLS and CDR2 YYNGEE. Trimming stripped 0 bases from V and 3 bases from J, with 13 bases between. The CDR3 length is 15 residues. The chain's CDR3 is CASSVAASTNYEQYF. CDR3 in DNA: TGTGCCAGCAGCGTAGCCGCCTCGACTAACTACGAGCAGTACTTC. The full variable domain, with the rest looked up from reference TRBV9 and TRBJ2-7, is DSGVTQTPKHLITATGQRVTLRCSPRSGDLSVYWYQQSLDQGLQFLIQYYNGEERAKGNILERFSAQQFPDLHSELNLSSLELGDSALYFCASSVAASTNYEQYFGPGTRLTVT.

The CDR3 nucleotides read TGTGCCAGCAAAGCCAGGCCACCGAACACCGGGGAGCTGTTTTTT. This codes for CASKARPPNTGELFF. The V call is TRBV2, the J call TRBJ2-2; D is ambiguous. This CDR3 comprises 15 residues. The V and J ends lost 7 bases and 0 bases respectively, with 12 bases between them. CDR1 is SNHLY and CDR2 is FYNNEI in the germline V gene.